These 2 T cell receptor beta chains came from one sample sequenced in a study of OX40 agonist ivuxolimab in advanced cancers. The protocol was immunoSEQ multiplex PCR, while the TCRdb copy is restricted to in-frame clones and leaves out a portion. The sample yields about 77,000 clones, approximately 95% seen once. The sample consisted of CD4+ or CD8+ T cells sorted from blood, taken in a trial of the OX40 agonist ivuxolimab. The receptors were gathered from an adult with an advanced solid tumor such as melanoma, head and neck, liver or kidney cancer.

The rearrangement joins TRBV11-2 to TRBJ2-2; the match to TRBD2 covers 10 bases. This CDR3 is 15 amino acids long. Germline V gives CDR1 SGHAT, CDR2 FQNNGV. The J segment lost 6 bases and the V segment lost 2 bases, leaving 3 bases of the junction unmatched. CDR3 sequence: CASSLSLAGAGELFF. The CDR3 coding sequence is TGTGCCAGCAGCTTATCGCTAGCGGGAGCCGGGGAGCTGTTTTTT.

The genes are TRBV10-3 and TRBJ2-7, with 11 positions matching TRBD2. Unmatched junction bases numbered 9, after V lost 3 bases and J lost 5 bases. The germline V gene has CDR1 ENHRY and CDR2 SYGVKD. This CDR3 spans 16 amino acids. This CDR3 is CAISDSGREINNEQYF. The CDR3 DNA is TGTGCCATCAGTGATAGCGGGAGGGAAATAAACAACGAGCAGTACTTC.